The 11 T cell receptor beta chains reported below all come from one sample, sequenced in a study of OX40 agonist ivuxolimab in advanced cancers. The table came from immunoSEQ multiplex PCR; TCRdb's copy has only in-frame clones and leaves some out. The table lists roughly 62,000 clones, around 83% of them singletons, with roughly 2.3% in the top ten. Sequenced here: CD4+ or CD8+ T cells sorted from blood, sampled in a trial of the OX40 agonist ivuxolimab. These receptors originate from an adult with an advanced solid tumor such as melanoma, head and neck, liver or kidney cancer.

The CDR3 here is CASSDTFSYNSPLHF. The CDR3 DNA reads as TGTGCCAGCTCGGACACCTTCTCCTATAATTCACCCCTCCACTTT. The chain carries TRBV19 and TRBJ1-6, with D tentatively TRBD1 (5 bases). The ends were cut back, 9 bases at V and 0 bases at J, with 12 bases in the middle. This CDR3 is 15 amino acids long. CDR1 and CDR2 (germline): LNHDA, SQIVND (reference sequence).

This clone was recorded only once. This chain connects TRBV4-3 to TRBJ2-1, with no clear D. V lost 4 bases and J lost 8, with 18 bases in between. The CDR3 has 15 amino acids. Germline V gene lookup returns CDR1 LGHNA and CDR2 YSLEER. In nucleotides, the CDR3 is TGCGCCAGCAGCCGCGGAGATCAGCAAGTCGATGAGCAGTTCTTC. The encoded protein is CASSRGDQQVDEQFF.

V is TRBV28 and J is TRBJ2-5, with 7 bases that match TRBD2. Trimming removed 7 bases from V and 5 bases from J; junction bases left unmatched: 10. The germline gives CDR1 MDHEN, CDR2 SYDVKM. The CDR3 sequence is 14 residues long. Here the CDR3 DNA reads TGTGCCAGCAATCCCGGCGGGGGTAAGGAGACCCAGTACTTC. It encodes CASNPGGGKETQYF.

The chain uses TRBV7-2 and TRBJ2-5, with 11 bases matching TRBD1. The ends lost 4 bases at V and 9 bases at J; junction bases unmatched: 10. Per the germline V gene, CDR1 is SGHTA and CDR2 is FQGNSA. The CDR3 sequence is 15 residues long. For the CDR3, the DNA is TGTGCCAGCAGCTGGAGCCCGGGACAGGGGGGTGCCCAGTACTTC. Amino acids: CASSWSPGQGGAQYF. Full variable domain (outside the CDR3, taken from reference TRBV7-2 and TRBJ2-5): GAGVSQSPSNKVTEKGKDVELRCDPISGHTALYWYRQSLGQGLEFLIYFQGNSAPDKSGLPSDRFSAERTGGSVSTLTIQRTQQEDSAVYLCASSWSPGQGGAQYFGPGTRLLVL.

The chain has TRBV5-1 and TRBJ2-2, with D possibly called TRBD1 or TRBD2 (5 bases each). The CDR3 extends over 15 amino acids. V was trimmed by 5 bases and J by 4 bases, leaving 15 bases between them. The germline V gene has CDR1 SGHRS and CDR2 YFSETQ. In nucleotides, the CDR3 is TGCGCCAGCAGTCTGTCGGCGAGGGGCACCGGGGAGCTGTTTTTT. Protein sequence: CASSLSARGTGELFF.

V gene TRBV28 combines with J gene TRBJ2-1; the match to TRBD1 covers 7 bases. With 5 bases clipped from V and 10 bases from J, the junction kept 11 bases outside the gene matches. The CDR3 spans 14 residues. Germline CDR1 is MDHEN and CDR2 is SYDVKM. The CDR3 coding sequence is TGTGCCAGCAGTAAACACAGGACAGGTAGGGAGCAGTTCTTC. This sequence encodes CASSKHRTGREQFF.

V is TRBV6-1 and J is TRBJ2-5; tentatively, D is TRBD1 or TRBD2 (7 bases each). CDR1 is MNHNS, CDR2 SASEGT, per germline. V lost 8 bases and J 5 bases, leaving 18 bases between the germline ends. CDR3 length: 14 residues. CDR3 sequence reads: CASGGATGRETQYF. In DNA form, the CDR3 reads TGTGCCAGCGGGGGGGCGACAGGGAGGGAGACCCAGTACTTC.

The V and J genes are TRBV18 and TRBJ1-1; possibly TRBD1 for D (5 bases). V lost 3 bases and J 7 bases, leaving 18 bases between the germline ends. Germline V CDR1 and CDR2: KGHSH, LQKENI. The CDR3 totals 15 residues. CDR3 residues: CASSPLPGDGIEAFF. CDR3 DNA sequence: TGTGCCAGCTCACCTCTGCCGGGGGATGGTATTGAAGCTTTCTTT. Supplemented by reference TRBV18 and TRBJ1-1, the full variable domain reads NAGVMQNPRHLVRRRGQEARLRCSPMKGHSHVYWYRQLPEEGLKFMVYLQKENIIDESGMPKERFSAEFPKEGPSILRIQQVVRGDSAAYFCASSPLPGDGIEAFFGQGTRLTVV.

The V call is TRBV4-2, the J call TRBJ2-2, with D perhaps matching TRBD1 (5 bases). This CDR3 is 15 amino acids long. Germline CDR1 reads LGHNA; CDR2 reads YNFKEQ. V lost 3 bases and J 0 bases, leaving 8 bases between the germline ends. CDR3 loop: CASSHGHANTGELFF. The DNA for the CDR3 is TGTGCCAGCAGCCACGGACACGCGAACACCGGGGAGCTGTTTTTT.

The genes are TRBV5-4 and TRBJ2-7; D gene unclear. This CDR3 has 11 amino acids. From germline, CDR1 is SGHNT and CDR2 YYREEE (reference sequence). Trimming took 4 bases from V and 3 from J, leaving 5 bases between them. CDR3 sequence reads: CASSIDYEQYF. CDR3 in DNA: TGTGCCAGCAGCATAGACTACGAGCAGTACTTC.

This chain joins TRBV6-1 and TRBJ2-1; 7 bases are shared with TRBD2. Trimming cost V 1 base and J 6 bases; bases outside gene matches: 15. This CDR3 has 18 amino acids. Germline V gene sequence: CDR1 MNHNS, CDR2 SASEGT. Here the CDR3 DNA reads TGTGCCAGCAGTGAAGGGCCCGTCGGGCGACTAGCAATCAATGAGCAGTTCTTC. Amino acid sequence: CASSEGPVGRLAINEQFF.